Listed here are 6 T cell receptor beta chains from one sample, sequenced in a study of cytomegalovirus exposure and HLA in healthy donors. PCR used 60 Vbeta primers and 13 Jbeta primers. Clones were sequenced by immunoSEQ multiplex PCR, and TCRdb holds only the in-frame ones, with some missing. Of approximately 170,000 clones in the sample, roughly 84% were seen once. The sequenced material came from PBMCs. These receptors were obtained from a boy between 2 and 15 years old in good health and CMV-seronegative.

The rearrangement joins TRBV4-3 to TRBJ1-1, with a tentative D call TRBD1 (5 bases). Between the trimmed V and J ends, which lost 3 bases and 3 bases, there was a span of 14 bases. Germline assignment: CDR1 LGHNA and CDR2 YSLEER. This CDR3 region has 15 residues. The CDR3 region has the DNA TGCGCCAGCAGCCACCCCGGGGGGGGATACACTGAAGCTTTCTTT. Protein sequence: CASSHPGGGYTEAFF.

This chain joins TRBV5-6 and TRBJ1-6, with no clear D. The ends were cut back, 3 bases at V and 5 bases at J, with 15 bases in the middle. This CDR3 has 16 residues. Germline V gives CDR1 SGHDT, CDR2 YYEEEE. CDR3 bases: TGTGCCAGCAGCTATGTGGGAGGGATGGATAATTCACCCCTCCACTTT. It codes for CASSYVGGMDNSPLHF.

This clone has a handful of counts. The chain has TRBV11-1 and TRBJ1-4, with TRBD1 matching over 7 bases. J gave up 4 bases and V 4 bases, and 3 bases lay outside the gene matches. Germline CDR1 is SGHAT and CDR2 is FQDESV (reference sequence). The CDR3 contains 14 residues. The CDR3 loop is CASSSGDSNEKLFF. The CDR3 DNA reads TGTGCCAGCAGCTCCGGGGACAGTAATGAAAAACTGTTTTTT.

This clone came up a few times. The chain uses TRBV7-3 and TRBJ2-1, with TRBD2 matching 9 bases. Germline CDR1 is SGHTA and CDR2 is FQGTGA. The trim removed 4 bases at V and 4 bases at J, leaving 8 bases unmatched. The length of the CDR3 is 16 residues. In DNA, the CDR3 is TGTGCCAGCAGCTCAGATAGCGGGAGAGGGTACAATGAGCAGTTCTTC. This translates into CASSSDSGRGYNEQFF.

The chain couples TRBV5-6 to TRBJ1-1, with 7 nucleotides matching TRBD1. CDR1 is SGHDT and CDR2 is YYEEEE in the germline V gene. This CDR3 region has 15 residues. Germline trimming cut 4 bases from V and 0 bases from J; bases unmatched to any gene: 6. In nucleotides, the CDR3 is TGTGCCAGCAGCCACTACAGGGGAATGAACACTGAAGCTTTCTTT. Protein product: CASSHYRGMNTEAFF.

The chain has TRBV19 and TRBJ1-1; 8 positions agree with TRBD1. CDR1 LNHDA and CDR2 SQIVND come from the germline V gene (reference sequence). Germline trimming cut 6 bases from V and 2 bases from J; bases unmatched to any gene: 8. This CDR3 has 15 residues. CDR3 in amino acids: CASSALQGVNTEAFF. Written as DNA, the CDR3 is TGTGCCAGTAGCGCGCTACAGGGGGTCAACACTGAAGCTTTCTTT.